This entry concerns a single TCR beta chain. The antigen is unknown. Cultured CD4+ T cell DNA underwent sequencing with the Oncomine TCR Beta short-read assay. TCRdb re-called the PCR reads with MiXCR, one entry per CDR3 protein. The table includes about 22,000 distinct CDR3 sequences, 35% to 45% detected once. V shed 5 bases, J shed 4 bases, and the junction held 10 bases outside the gene matches. This CDR3 is built from 16 residues. CDR1 is MNHNS, CDR2 SASEGT, per germline. Indicated treatment: roughly ten-day PBMC culture with coronavirus spike peptide pools or control peptides (ViraFEST assay). For ViraFEST, peptide pools expanded antigen-specific T cells, after which the TCRs were sequenced. The data were taken from a study of vaccination and CD4 T cells after COVID-19. Study details: Convalescent patients, SARS-CoV-2 positive by nasal swab PCR, comprised 9 or 10 mild cases and one severe case. Stimulation of the cells used overlapping spike peptide pools from SARS-CoV-2 and from the common cold coronaviruses HCoV-NL63, HCoV-OC43 and HCoV-229E. Notes on the study in general: From approximately 21 to 40, the median of SARS-CoV-2-reactive clonotypes rose without reaching significance.

This specimen consisted of CD4+ T cells from blood, cultured in vitro, obtained before SARS-CoV-2 vaccination. This receptor was taken from a human donor who had recovered from COVID-19. V and J are TRBV6-1 and TRBJ2-5, with 10 bases lining up with TRBD1. The CDR3 DNA is TGTGCCAGCAGTCGGGACAGGGGTTTTTTGGGAGAGACCCAGTACTTC. Encoded protein: CASSRDRGFLGETQYF.